This TCR beta chain was sequenced during a study of long-term antiretroviral therapy in people with HIV. The immunoSEQ assay was v3.0, run at survey level. Sequencing used immunoSEQ multiplex PCR; TCRdb keeps in-frame clones, though not all of them. Of fewer than 20,000 clones listed, around four fifths are singletons. Per donor, a minimum of one pre-ART and a minimum of two post-ART PBMC samples were available. The sequencing here drew on unsorted PBMCs, taken 2.5 years before starting antiretroviral therapy. The sequence came from a woman aged 45-59 years with HIV.

CDR3 amino acids: CSAREEYTQYF. In DNA, the CDR3 is TGCAGTGCTAGAGAAGAGTATACGCAGTATTTT. The genes are TRBV20-1 and TRBJ2-3; D remains ambiguous. CDR3 length: 11 amino acids. V gave up 0 bases and J gave up 7 bases, with 5 bases separating them. CDR1 and CDR2 from the germline V gene are DFQATT and SNEGSKA (reference sequence).